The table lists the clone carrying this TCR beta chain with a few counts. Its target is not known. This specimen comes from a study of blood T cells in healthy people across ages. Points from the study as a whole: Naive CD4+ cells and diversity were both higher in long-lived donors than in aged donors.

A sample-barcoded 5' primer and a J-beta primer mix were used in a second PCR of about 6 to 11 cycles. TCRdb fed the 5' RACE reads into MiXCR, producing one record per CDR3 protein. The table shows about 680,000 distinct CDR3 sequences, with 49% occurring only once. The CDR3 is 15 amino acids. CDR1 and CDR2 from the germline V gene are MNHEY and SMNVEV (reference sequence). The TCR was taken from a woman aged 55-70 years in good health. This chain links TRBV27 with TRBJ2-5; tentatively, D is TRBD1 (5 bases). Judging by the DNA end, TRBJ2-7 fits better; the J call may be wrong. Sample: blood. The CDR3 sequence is CASSSSRQGRGEQYF. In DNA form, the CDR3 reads TGTGCCAGCAGTTCATCAAGGCAGGGAAGGGGCGAGCAGTACTTC.